The T cell receptor beta chain described here comes from a study of identical twins. A single record per CDR3 protein comes from TCRdb applying MiXCR to the 5' RACE reads. The data show about 250,000 distinct CDR3 sequences, around an eighth seen once. Sequencing input: memory (CD45RO+) T cells sorted from blood. The sequence came from a woman between 18 and 29 years old in good health.

CDR3 loop: CSGMPPGLGKGFNYGYTF. CDR3 nucleotide sequence: TGCAGTGGCATGCCTCCGGGCCTGGGGAAAGGCTTTAACTATGGCTACACCTTC. The J gene is TRBJ1-2, the V gene TRBV20-1, with no clear D. The CDR3 has 18 residues. The ends were cut back, 7 bases at V and 1 base at J, with 28 bases in the middle. CDR1 and CDR2 (germline): DFQATT, SNEGSKA (reference sequence).